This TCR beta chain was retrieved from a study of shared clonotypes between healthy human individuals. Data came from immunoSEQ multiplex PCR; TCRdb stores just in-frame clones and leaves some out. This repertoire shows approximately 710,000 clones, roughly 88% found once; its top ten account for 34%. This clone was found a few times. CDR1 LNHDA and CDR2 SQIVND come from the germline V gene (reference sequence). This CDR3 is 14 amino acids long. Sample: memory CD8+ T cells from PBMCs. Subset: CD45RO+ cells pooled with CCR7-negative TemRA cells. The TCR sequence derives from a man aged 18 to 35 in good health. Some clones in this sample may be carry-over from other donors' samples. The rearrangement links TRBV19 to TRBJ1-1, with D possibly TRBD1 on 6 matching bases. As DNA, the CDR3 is TGTGCAGCAGGGGACCCCAGTCGGGACACTGAAGCTTTCTTT. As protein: CAAGDPSRDTEAFF.